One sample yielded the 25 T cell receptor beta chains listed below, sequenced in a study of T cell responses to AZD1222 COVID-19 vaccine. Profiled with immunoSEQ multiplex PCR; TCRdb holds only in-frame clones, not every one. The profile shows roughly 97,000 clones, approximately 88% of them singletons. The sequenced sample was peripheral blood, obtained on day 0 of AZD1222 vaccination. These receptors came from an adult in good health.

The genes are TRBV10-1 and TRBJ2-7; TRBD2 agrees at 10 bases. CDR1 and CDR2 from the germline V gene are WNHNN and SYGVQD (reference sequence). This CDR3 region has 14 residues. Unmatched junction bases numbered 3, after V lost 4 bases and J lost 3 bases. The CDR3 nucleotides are TGCGCCAGCAGTGCGGGACTAGCGCACTACGAGCAGTACTTC. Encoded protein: CASSAGLAHYEQYF.

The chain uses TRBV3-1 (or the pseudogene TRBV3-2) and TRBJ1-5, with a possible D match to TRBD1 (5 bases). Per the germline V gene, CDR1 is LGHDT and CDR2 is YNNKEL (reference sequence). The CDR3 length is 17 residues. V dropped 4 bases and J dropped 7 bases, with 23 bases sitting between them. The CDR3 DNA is TGTGCCAGCAGCCCACTTCCGGGACCCACATTCCCCCAGCCCCAGCATTTT. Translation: CASSPLPGPTFPQPQHF.

The CDR3 region has the DNA TGCGCCAGCAGCTTGTACCAGGGCTATGGCTACACCTTC. Its protein is CASSLYQGYGYTF. This chain links TRBV5-1 with TRBJ1-2; D might be TRBD1 (5 bases). This CDR3 region has 13 residues. Trimming removed 1 base at V and 4 bases at J, with 8 bases between. Germline CDR1 is SGHRS and CDR2 is YFSETQ.

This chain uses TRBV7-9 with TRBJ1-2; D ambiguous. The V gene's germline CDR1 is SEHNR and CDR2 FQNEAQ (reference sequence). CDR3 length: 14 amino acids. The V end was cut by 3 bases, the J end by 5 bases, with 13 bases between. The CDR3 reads CASSFPEKAYGYTF. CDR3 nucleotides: TGTGCCAGCAGCTTCCCAGAAAAAGCGTATGGCTACACCTTC.

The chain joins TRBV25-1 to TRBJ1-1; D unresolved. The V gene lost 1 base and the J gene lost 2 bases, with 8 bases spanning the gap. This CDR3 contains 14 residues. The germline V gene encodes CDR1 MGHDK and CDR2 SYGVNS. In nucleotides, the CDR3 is TGTGCCAGCAGTGAATTTGAGTTCAACACTGAAGCTTTCTTT. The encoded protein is CASSEFEFNTEAFF. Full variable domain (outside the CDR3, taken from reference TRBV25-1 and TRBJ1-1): EADIYQTPRYLVIGTGKKITLECSQTMGHDKMYWYQQDPGMELHLIHYSYGVNSTEKGDLSSESTVSRIRTEHFPLTLESARPSHTSQYLCASSEFEFNTEAFFGQGTRLTVV.

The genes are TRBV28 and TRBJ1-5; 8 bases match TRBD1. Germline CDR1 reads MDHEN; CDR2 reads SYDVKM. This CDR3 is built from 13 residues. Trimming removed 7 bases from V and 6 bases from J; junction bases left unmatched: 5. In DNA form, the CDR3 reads TGTGCCAGCACGGACAGGGCAAGTCAGCCCCAGCATTTT. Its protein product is CASTDRASQPQHF.

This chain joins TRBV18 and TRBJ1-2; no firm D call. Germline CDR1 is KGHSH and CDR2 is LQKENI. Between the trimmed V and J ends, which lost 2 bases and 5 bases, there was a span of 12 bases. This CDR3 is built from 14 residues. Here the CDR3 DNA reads TGTGCCAGCTCACCAGGAGGGATTCTTTATGGCTACACCTTC. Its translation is CASSPGGILYGYTF.

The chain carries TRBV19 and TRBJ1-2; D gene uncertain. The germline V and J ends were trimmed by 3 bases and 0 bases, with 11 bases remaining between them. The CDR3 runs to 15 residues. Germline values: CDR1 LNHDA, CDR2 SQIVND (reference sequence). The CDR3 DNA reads TGTGCCAGTAGTATCATGGACGGAGCTAACTATGGCTACACCTTC. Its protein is CASSIMDGANYGYTF. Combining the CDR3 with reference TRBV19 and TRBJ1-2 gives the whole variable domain DGGITQSPKYLFRKEGQNVTLSCEQNLNHDAMYWYRQDPGQGLRLIYYSQIVNDFQKGDIAEGYSVSREKKESFPLTVTSAQKNPTAFYLCASSIMDGANYGYTFGSGTRLTVV.

In DNA, the CDR3 is TGCGCCAGCAGCGTTCAGGGTAGAGATACGCAGTATTTT. This sequence encodes CASSVQGRDTQYF. The chain combines TRBV5-1 with TRBJ2-3, with D possibly TRBD1 on 5 matching bases. This CDR3 contains 13 residues. Trimming left V 4 bases short and J 5 bases short, with 11 bases between. The V gene's germline CDR1 is SGHRS and CDR2 YFSETQ.

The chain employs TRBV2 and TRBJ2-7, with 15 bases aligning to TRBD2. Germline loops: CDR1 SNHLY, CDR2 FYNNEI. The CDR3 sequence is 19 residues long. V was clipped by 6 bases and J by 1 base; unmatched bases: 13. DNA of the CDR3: TGTGCCAGCAGCCCTCTCGGACTAGCGGGAGGGCAAGTATCCTACGAGCAGTACTTC. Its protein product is CASSPLGLAGGQVSYEQYF.

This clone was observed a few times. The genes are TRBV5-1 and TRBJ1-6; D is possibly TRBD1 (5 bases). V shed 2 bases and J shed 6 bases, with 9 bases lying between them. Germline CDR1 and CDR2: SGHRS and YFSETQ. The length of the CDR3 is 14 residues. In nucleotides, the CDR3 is TGCGCCAGCAGCTTCGGGGGGAGTAATTCACCCCTCCACTTT. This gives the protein CASSFGGSNSPLHF.

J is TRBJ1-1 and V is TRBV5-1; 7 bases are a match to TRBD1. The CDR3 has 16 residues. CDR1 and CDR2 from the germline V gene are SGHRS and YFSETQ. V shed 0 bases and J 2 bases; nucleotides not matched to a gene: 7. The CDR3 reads CASSLAPAGGNTEAFF. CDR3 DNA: TGCGCCAGCAGCTTGGCCCCGGCAGGGGGAAACACTGAAGCTTTCTTT.

The DNA of the CDR3 is TGTGCCAGCACTAGGGGAGGGACAGGGGTCGAAAAACTGTTTTTT. Its protein product is CASTRGGTGVEKLFF. The chain carries TRBV6-5 and TRBJ1-4; TRBD1 aligns across 10 bases. V lost 7 bases, J lost 8 bases, and 10 bases stayed unmatched. The CDR3 sequence is 15 residues long. The V gene's germline CDR1 is MNHEY and CDR2 SVGAGI.

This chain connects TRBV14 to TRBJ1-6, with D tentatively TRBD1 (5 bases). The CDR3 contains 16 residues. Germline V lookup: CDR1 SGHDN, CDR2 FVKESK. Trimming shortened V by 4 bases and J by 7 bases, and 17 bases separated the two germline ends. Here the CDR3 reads CASSPPHGGRNSPLHF. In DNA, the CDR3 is TGTGCCAGCAGCCCTCCCCACGGGGGGAGGAATTCACCCCTCCACTTT.

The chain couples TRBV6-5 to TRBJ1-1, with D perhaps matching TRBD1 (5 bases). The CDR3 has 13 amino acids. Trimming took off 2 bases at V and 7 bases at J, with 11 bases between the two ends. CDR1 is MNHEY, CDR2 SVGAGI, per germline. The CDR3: CASSYPPRGEAFF. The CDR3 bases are TGTGCCAGCAGTTACCCCCCAAGGGGTGAAGCTTTCTTT.

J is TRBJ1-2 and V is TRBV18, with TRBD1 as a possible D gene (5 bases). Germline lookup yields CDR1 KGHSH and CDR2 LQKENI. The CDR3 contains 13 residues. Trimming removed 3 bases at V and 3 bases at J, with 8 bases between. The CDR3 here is CASSPREDYGYTF. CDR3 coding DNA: TGTGCCAGCTCACCCAGGGAGGACTATGGCTACACCTTC.

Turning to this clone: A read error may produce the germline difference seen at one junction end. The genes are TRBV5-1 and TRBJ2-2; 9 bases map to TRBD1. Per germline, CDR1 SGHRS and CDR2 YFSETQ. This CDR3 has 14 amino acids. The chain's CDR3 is CPSSRQGETGELFF. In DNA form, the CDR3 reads TGCCCCAGCAGCCGACAGGGGGAGACCGGGGAGCTGTTTTTT. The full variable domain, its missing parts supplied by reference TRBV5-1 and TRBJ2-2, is KAGVTQTPRYLIKTRGQQVTLSCSPISGHRSVSWYQQTPGQGLQFLFEYFSETQRNKGNFPGRFSGRQFSNSRSEMNVSTLELGDSALYLCPSSRQGETGELFFGEGSRLTVL.

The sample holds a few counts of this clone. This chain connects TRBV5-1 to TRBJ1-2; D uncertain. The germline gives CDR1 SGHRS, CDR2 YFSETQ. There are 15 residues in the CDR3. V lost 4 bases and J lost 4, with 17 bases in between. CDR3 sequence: CASSPTQTLGYGYTF. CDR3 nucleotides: TGCGCCAGCAGCCCAACTCAGACACTGGGCTATGGCTACACCTTC.

DNA for the CDR3: TGTGCCAGCCTGTTGAGCGGGGGGGCTAGAACAGATACGCAGTATTTT. It encodes CASLLSGGARTDTQYF. This chain links TRBV7-2 with TRBJ2-3, with 10 positions matching TRBD2. Germline CDR1 reads SGHTA; CDR2 reads FQGNSA. This CDR3 has 16 residues. Germline trimming cut 8 bases from V and 3 bases from J; bases unmatched to any gene: 11.

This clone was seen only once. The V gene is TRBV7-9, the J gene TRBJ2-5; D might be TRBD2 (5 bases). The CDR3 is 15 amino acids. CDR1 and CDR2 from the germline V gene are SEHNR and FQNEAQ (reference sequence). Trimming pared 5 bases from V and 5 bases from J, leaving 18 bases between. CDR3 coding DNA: TGTGCCAGCAGCCTACTAGACGGAACCTTCGAGACCCAGTACTTC. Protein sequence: CASSLLDGTFETQYF.

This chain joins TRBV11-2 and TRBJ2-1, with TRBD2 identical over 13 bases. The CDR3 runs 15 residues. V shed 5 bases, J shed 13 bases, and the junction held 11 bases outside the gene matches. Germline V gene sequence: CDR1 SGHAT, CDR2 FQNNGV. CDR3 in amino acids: CASSPQTSGGSVQFF. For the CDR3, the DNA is TGTGCCAGCAGCCCCCAGACTAGCGGGGGGAGTGTACAGTTCTTC.

CDR3 amino acids: CAGGTLYGYTF. The CDR3 region has the DNA TGTGCCGGCGGGACACTGTATGGCTACACCTTC. The rearrangement joins TRBV2 to TRBJ1-2; the D gene is possibly TRBD1 (6 bases). The CDR3 runs to 11 residues. In germline, CDR1 is SNHLY, CDR2 FYNNEI. With 11 bases removed from V and 5 bases from J, the gap between germline ends came to 12 bases.

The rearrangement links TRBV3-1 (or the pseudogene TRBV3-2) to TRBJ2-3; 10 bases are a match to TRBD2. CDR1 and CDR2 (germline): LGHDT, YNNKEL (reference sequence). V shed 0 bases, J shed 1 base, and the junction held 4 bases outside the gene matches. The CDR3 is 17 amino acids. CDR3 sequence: CASSQEIGTSGTDTQYF. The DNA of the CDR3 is TGTGCCAGCAGCCAAGAGATCGGGACTAGCGGCACAGATACGCAGTATTTT.

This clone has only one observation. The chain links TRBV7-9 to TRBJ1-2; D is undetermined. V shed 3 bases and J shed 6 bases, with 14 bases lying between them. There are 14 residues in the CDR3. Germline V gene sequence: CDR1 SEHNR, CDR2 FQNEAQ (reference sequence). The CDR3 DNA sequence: TGTGCCAGCAGCTTTAAGGAACCTGGCGATGGCTACACCTTC. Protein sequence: CASSFKEPGDGYTF.

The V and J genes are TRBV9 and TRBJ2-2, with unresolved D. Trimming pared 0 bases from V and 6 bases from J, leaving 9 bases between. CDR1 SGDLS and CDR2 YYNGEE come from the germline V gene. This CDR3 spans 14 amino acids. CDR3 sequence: CASSVEPGPGELFF. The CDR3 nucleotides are TGTGCCAGCAGCGTAGAACCAGGACCCGGGGAGCTGTTTTTT.